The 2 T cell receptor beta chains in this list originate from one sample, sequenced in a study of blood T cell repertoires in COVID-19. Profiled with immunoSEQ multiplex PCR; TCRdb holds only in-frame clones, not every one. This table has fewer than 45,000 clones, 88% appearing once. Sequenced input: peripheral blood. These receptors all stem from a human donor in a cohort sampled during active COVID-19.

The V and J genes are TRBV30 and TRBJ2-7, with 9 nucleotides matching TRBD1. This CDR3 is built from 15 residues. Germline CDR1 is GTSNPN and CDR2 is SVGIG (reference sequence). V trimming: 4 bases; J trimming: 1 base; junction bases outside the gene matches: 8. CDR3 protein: CAWIPGQGRSYEQYF. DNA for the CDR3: TGTGCCTGGATCCCGGGACAGGGCAGGTCCTACGAGCAGTACTTC.

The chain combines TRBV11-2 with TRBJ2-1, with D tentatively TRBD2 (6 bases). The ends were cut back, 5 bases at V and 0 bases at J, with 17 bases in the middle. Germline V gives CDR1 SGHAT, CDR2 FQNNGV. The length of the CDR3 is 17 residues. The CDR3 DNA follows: TGTGCCAGCAGCCCAACCGGGGCGGGAAGCTCCTACAATGAGCAGTTCTTC. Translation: CASSPTGAGSSYNEQFF.